The 22 T cell receptor beta chains presented below share a single source sample, sequenced in a study of blood T cell repertoires in COVID-19. TCRdb's table, derived via immunoSEQ multiplex PCR, lists solely in-frame clones and lacks some. In the table there are roughly 260,000 clones, 70% to 90% of which are singletons. Sequences were obtained from peripheral blood. The source of these receptors is a woman aged 40 to 55 who had recovered from COVID-19.

The chain recombines TRBV7-9 with TRBJ2-1; TRBD1 matches at 7 bases. The CDR3 sequence is 13 residues long. The trim removed 0 bases at V and 8 bases at J, leaving 1 base unmatched. CDR1 SEHNR and CDR2 FQNEAQ come from the germline V gene (reference sequence). The CDR3: CASSLATGDEQFF. The CDR3 coding sequence is TGTGCCAGCAGCTTAGCAACAGGGGATGAGCAGTTCTTC.

This clone was counted once. This chain joins TRBV6-2 or TRBV6-3 and TRBJ2-6; TRBD1 matches 7 bases. The V gene end was trimmed by 2 bases and the J gene end by 2 bases; junction bases not matched to a gene: 3. There are 16 residues in the CDR3. Germline V CDR1 and CDR2: MNHEY, SVGEGT. In DNA, the CDR3 is TGTGCCAGCAGTTACCTCGACAGGGCTGGGGCCAACGTCCTGACTTTC. It encodes CASSYLDRAGANVLTF.

The CDR3 is CASRPTGTSGRYTDTQYF. CDR3 nucleotides: TGCGCCAGCAGACCGACCGGGACTAGCGGCCGTTACACAGATACGCAGTATTTT. The rearrangement joins TRBV5-1 to TRBJ2-3, with TRBD2 identical over 11 bases. Per the germline V gene, CDR1 is SGHRS and CDR2 is YFSETQ. After removal of 5 bases from V and 2 bases from J, the junction contained 13 bases not matched to a gene. The CDR3 spans 18 residues.

J is TRBJ2-5 and V is TRBV10-1, with D tentatively TRBD1 (5 bases). The CDR3 has 16 residues. V lost 3 bases and J 5 bases, leaving 19 bases between the germline ends. Germline-derived CDR1 and CDR2 are WNHNN and SYGVQD (reference sequence). The CDR3 is CASSDTYRQLGETQYF. The CDR3 region has the DNA TGCGCCAGCAGTGACACTTACAGACAGCTCGGGGAGACCCAGTACTTC.

This chain links TRBV19 with TRBJ2-2, with D possibly matching TRBD2 (5 bases). The V gene lost 7 bases and the J gene lost 3 bases, with 12 bases spanning the gap. The CDR3 spans 14 residues. Germline loops: CDR1 LNHDA, CDR2 SQIVND (reference sequence). The DNA for the CDR3 is TGTGCCAGTACCGACCTCGGGGACACCGGGGAGCTGTTTTTT. As protein: CASTDLGDTGELFF.

The chain joins TRBV7-3 to TRBJ1-2; the match to TRBD1 covers 7 bases. V lost 5 bases and J lost 7; bases outside the gene matches: 13. Looked up from germline, CDR1 is SGHTA and CDR2 is FQGTGA. CDR3 length: 15 residues. The CDR3 reads CASSPRQGLIGGYTF. CDR3 nucleotide sequence: TGTGCCAGCAGCCCTCGACAGGGTTTAATTGGTGGCTACACCTTC.

This rearrangement joins TRBV28 to TRBJ2-1, with 12 bases fitting TRBD2. This CDR3 spans 16 amino acids. CDR1 and CDR2 from the germline V gene are MDHEN and SYDVKM. J lost 5 bases, V lost 6 bases, and 8 bases had no gene match. CDR3 bases: TGTGCCAGCAGCCTACCGGGACTAGCGGGTAACAATGAGCAGTTCTTC. Protein: CASSLPGLAGNNEQFF.

The chain recombines TRBV24-1 with TRBJ2-7, with TRBD1 identical over 8 bases. In germline, CDR1 is KGHDR, CDR2 SFDVKD. The CDR3 loop spans 14 amino acids. After removal of 3 bases from V and 4 bases from J, the junction contained 4 bases not matched to a gene. The CDR3 bases are TGTGCCACCAGTGATGCAGGGGGCGGGTACGAGCAGTACTTC. Translated: CATSDAGGGYEQYF.

This sequence joins TRBV4-2 and TRBJ2-1; 16 bases line up with TRBD2. The J segment lost 0 bases and the V segment lost 3 bases, leaving 5 bases of the junction unmatched. The CDR3 extends over 19 amino acids. The germline CDR1 and CDR2 sequences are LGHNA and YNFKEQ. The CDR3 bases are TGTGCCAGCAGCCAGGGACTAGCGGGGGGGAAGAGCTCCTACAATGAGCAGTTCTTC. Protein product: CASSQGLAGGKSSYNEQFF.

The chain carries TRBV5-1 and TRBJ1-1; no clear D. Germline V lookup: CDR1 SGHRS, CDR2 YFSETQ. CDR3 length equals 13 residues. V lost 5 bases to trimming and J lost 1 base, with 9 bases between them. CDR3 loop: CASSIYGNTEAFF. The DNA for the CDR3 is TGCGCCAGCAGTATCTACGGGAACACTGAAGCTTTCTTT.

This chain joins TRBV5-1 and TRBJ1-6; D unclear. Germline-derived CDR1 and CDR2 are SGHRS and YFSETQ. The ends were cut back, 1 base at V and 6 bases at J, with 11 bases in the middle. CDR3 size: 15 residues. CDR3 residues: CASSLRSSLNSPLHF. CDR3 DNA: TGCGCCAGCAGCTTGAGGAGTAGTCTTAATTCACCCCTCCACTTT.

This clone appeared a single time. The chain combines TRBV4-3 with TRBJ1-3; the D is unclear. Trimming stripped 2 bases from V and 0 bases from J, with 11 bases between. The CDR3 has 16 residues. The germline V gene has CDR1 LGHNA and CDR2 YSLEER. In nucleotides, the CDR3 is TGCGCCAGCAGCCAATCCCCCTCGAGCTCTGGAAACACCATATATTTT. As protein: CASSQSPSSSGNTIYF.

This clone was counted once. The chain joins TRBV6-5 to TRBJ1-6; D not resolved. V was clipped by 0 bases and J by 7 bases, with 10 bases between them. CDR1 and CDR2 from the germline V gene are MNHEY and SVGAGI. The CDR3 is made up of 15 amino acids. CDR3 in amino acids: CASSYSWAGNSPLHF. DNA of the CDR3: TGTGCCAGCAGTTACTCGTGGGCCGGCAATTCACCCCTCCACTTT.

The chain uses TRBV4-3 and TRBJ1-5, with D possibly being TRBD1 (6 bases). The CDR3 covers 16 residues. V dropped 0 bases and J dropped 0 bases, with 9 bases sitting between them. Looked up from germline, CDR1 is LGHNA and CDR2 is YSLEER. Here the CDR3 reads CASSQDRGASNQPQHF. For the CDR3, the DNA is TGCGCCAGCAGCCAAGATCGGGGGGCTAGCAATCAGCCCCAGCATTTT.

This clone was recorded once. This chain connects TRBV25-1 to TRBJ1-4; 7 bases map to TRBD1. Losses at the gene ends were 6 bases for V and 13 bases for J; bases not matched to a gene: 14. The germline CDR1 and CDR2 sequences are MGHDK and SYGVNS. The CDR3 is 14 residues long. CDR3 sequence: CASRKTGKGSGLFF. The CDR3 nucleotides read TGTGCCAGCAGAAAGACAGGGAAAGGCTCGGGACTGTTTTTT.

The gene calls are TRBV19 and TRBJ2-7, with TRBD1 as a possible D gene (6 bases). Per germline, CDR1 LNHDA and CDR2 SQIVND (reference sequence). CDR3 length: 14 amino acids. Deletions cut 4 bases from V and 3 bases from J, with 13 bases between. The CDR3 bases are TGTGCCAGTAGTACCGTACCAGGGGACTACGAGCAGTACTTC. This encodes CASSTVPGDYEQYF.

The V call is TRBV6-5, the J call TRBJ2-1; 8 positions match TRBD2. V dropped 7 bases and J dropped 5; count of bases not matched to a gene: 10. CDR1 and CDR2 (germline): MNHEY, SVGAGI. This CDR3 contains 15 residues. CDR3 DNA: TGTGCCAGCATTCTTACTAGCGGAGTCAACAATGAGCAGTTCTTC. It specifies CASILTSGVNNEQFF.

The J gene is TRBJ2-3, the V gene TRBV7-2; D possibly corresponds to TRBD1 (5 bases). Germline CDR1 is SGHTA and CDR2 is FQGNSA. The CDR3 contains 14 residues. V was clipped by 8 bases and J by 3 bases, with 15 bases between them. DNA for the CDR3: TGTGCCAGCCAATGGTGGGCAGGGACAGATACGCAGTATTTT. This codes for CASQWWAGTDTQYF.

The chain couples TRBV3-1 (or the pseudogene TRBV3-2) to TRBJ2-7, with D possibly matching TRBD1 (5 bases). The CDR3 loop spans 15 amino acids. Trimming took 5 bases from V and 4 from J, leaving 18 bases between them. Germline values: CDR1 LGHDT, CDR2 YNNKEL (reference sequence). The CDR3 DNA is TGTGCCAGCAGCGTCATGGCCACAGGCCCTTACGAGCAGTACTTC. It codes for CASSVMATGPYEQYF.

This sequence joins TRBV14 and TRBJ2-7, with a possible D match to TRBD2 (6 bases). Trimming removed 0 bases at V and 5 bases at J, with 17 bases between. Germline lookup yields CDR1 SGHDN and CDR2 FVKESK. CDR3 length: 16 residues. The CDR3 coding sequence is TGTGCCAGCAGCCAAGATCTCGCGGGGAGGAGGAACGAGCAGTACTTC. Protein sequence: CASSQDLAGRRNEQYF.

CDR3 protein: CASSRGYEQFF. CDR3 coding DNA: TGTGCCAGCAGCAGGGGCTATGAGCAGTTCTTC. This chain connects TRBV4-2 to TRBJ2-1, with D tentatively TRBD1 (5 bases). This CDR3 contains 11 residues. V was pared by 5 bases and J by 8 bases, with 7 bases between. Germline CDR1 LGHNA, CDR2 YNFKEQ.

V and J are TRBV20-1 and TRBJ1-1, with a possible D match to TRBD1 (5 bases). Germline V gives CDR1 DFQATT, CDR2 SNEGSKA (reference sequence). This CDR3 comprises 13 residues. The V end was cut by 3 bases, the J end by 2 bases, with 10 bases between. The CDR3, as DNA: TGCAGTGCTAGTTCCAGGGCCAACACTGAAGCTTTCTTT. This sequence encodes CSASSRANTEAFF.